The 18 T cell receptor beta chains below come from one sample, sequenced in a study of blood T cell repertoires in COVID-19. Profiled with immunoSEQ multiplex PCR; TCRdb holds only in-frame clones, not every one. The sample lists 150,000 to 200,000 clones; over 75% were seen once. The sample taken for sequencing was peripheral blood. The receptor set was obtained from a man between 70 and 80 years old with acute or convalescent COVID-19.

The rearrangement links TRBV11-2 to TRBJ2-5; 15 positions match TRBD2. The ends lost 2 bases at V and 5 bases at J; junction bases unmatched: 3. Germline V CDR1 and CDR2: SGHAT, FQNNGV. The CDR3 is 16 amino acids. Here the CDR3 DNA reads TGTGCCAGCAGCTTATTCGGACTAGCGGGGGGGGAGACCCAGTACTTC. This translates into CASSLFGLAGGETQYF.

This clone has only a few counts. CDR3 nucleotide sequence: TGTGCCAGCAGCGTAAGGGACAGGGGGTCACCCCTCCACTTT. Amino acids: CASSVRDRGSPLHF. The J gene is TRBJ1-6, the V gene TRBV9, with TRBD1 identical over 11 bases. J was trimmed by 10 bases and V by 1 base; bases with no gene match: 1. The CDR3 is 14 residues long. The germline CDR1 and CDR2 sequences are SGDLS and YYNGEE.

This clone was observed a handful of times. V and J are TRBV27 and TRBJ1-5; TRBD1 matches at 11 bases. V was clipped by 6 bases and J by 4 bases; unmatched bases: 8. From germline, CDR1 is MNHEY and CDR2 SMNVEV (reference sequence). This CDR3 has 16 residues. The CDR3 loop is CASRPGQGAGNQPQHF. The CDR3 DNA reads as TGTGCCAGCAGACCCGGACAGGGGGCTGGAAATCAGCCCCAGCATTTT.

The gene calls are TRBV11-3 and TRBJ1-1; weak D call: TRBD1 (6 bases). The ends were cut back, 5 bases at V and 7 bases at J, with 11 bases in the middle. The CDR3 totals 12 residues. The germline gives CDR1 SGHNT, CDR2 YENEEA. CDR3 region: CASSRGGGEAFF. DNA for the CDR3: TGTGCCAGCAGCCGGGGGGGCGGTGAAGCTTTCTTT.

The genes are TRBV19 and TRBJ2-5; 10 positions agree with TRBD2. Germline V gene data show CDR1 as LNHDA and CDR2 as SQIVND (reference sequence). V shed 6 bases and J 5 bases; nucleotides not matched to a gene: 6. This CDR3 contains 14 residues. The CDR3 region has the DNA TGTGCCAGTAGGGCTAGCGGGAGTTGGGAGACCCAGTACTTC. This encodes CASRASGSWETQYF. The whole variable domain, remainder taken from reference TRBV19 and TRBJ2-5, is DGGITQSPKYLFRKEGQNVTLSCEQNLNHDAMYWYRQDPGQGLRLIYYSQIVNDFQKGDIAEGYSVSREKKESFPLTVTSAQKNPTAFYLCASRASGSWETQYFGPGTRLLVL.

Here the CDR3 reads CASSPLQGATQLLAKNIQYF. CDR3 in DNA: TGTGCCAGCAGTCCCCTACAGGGGGCTACGCAACTACTAGCCAAAAACATTCAGTACTTC. The genes are TRBV28 and TRBJ2-4; 9 nucleotides line up with TRBD1. Trimming took 5 bases from V and 0 from J; bases not matched to a gene: 17. The length of the CDR3 is 20 residues. Germline CDR1 is MDHEN and CDR2 is SYDVKM.

The chain links TRBV6-5 to TRBJ1-1; D gene uncertain. The germline V gene has CDR1 MNHEY and CDR2 SVGAGI. The CDR3 runs to 12 residues. With 6 bases removed from V and 1 base from J, the gap between germline ends came to 6 bases. In DNA, the CDR3 is TGTGCCAGCAGCACCGGGAACACTGAAGCTTTCTTT. Amino acid sequence: CASSTGNTEAFF.

The gene calls are TRBV5-8 and TRBJ1-1; D unclear. The CDR3 length is 14 residues. V was clipped by 6 bases and J by 3 bases, with 15 bases between them. Germline CDR1 and CDR2: SGHTS and YDEGEE. In DNA, the CDR3 is TGTGCCAGCACCTCGGGAACCGCTGACACTGAAGCTTTCTTT. This translates into CASTSGTADTEAFF.

The chain joins TRBV6-2 or TRBV6-3 to TRBJ2-7, with 7 bases lining up with TRBD2. With 6 bases clipped from V and 4 bases from J, the junction kept 15 bases outside the gene matches. The CDR3 is 16 residues long. CDR1 MNHEY and CDR2 SVGEGT come from the germline V gene. CDR3 sequence (DNA): TGTGCCAGCAGCCACACAGCGGGAACGACTCCTTACGAGCAGTACTTC. This encodes CASSHTAGTTPYEQYF.

The rearrangement joins TRBV7-3 to TRBJ2-2, with TRBD2 matching over 12 bases. Germline V gene sequence: CDR1 SGHTA, CDR2 FQGTGA. CDR3 size: 15 residues. The V gene end was trimmed by 5 bases and the J gene end by 4 bases; junction bases not matched to a gene: 2. CDR3 nucleotide sequence: TGTGCCAGCAGCCAACTAGCGGGAGGCACCGGGGAGCTGTTTTTT. The encoded protein is CASSQLAGGTGELFF. The full variable domain, completed using reference TRBV7-3 and TRBJ2-2, is GAGVSQTPSNKVTEKGKYVELRCDPISGHTALYWYRQSLGQGPEFLIYFQGTGAADDSGLPNDRFFAVRPEGSVSTLKIQRTERGDSAVYLCASSQLAGGTGELFFGEGSRLTVL.

The rearrangement joins TRBV7-2 to TRBJ2-5; 12 bases line up with TRBD2. Looked up from germline, CDR1 is SGHTA and CDR2 is FQGNSA. V gave up 9 bases and J gave up 5 bases; unmatched junction bases: 10. CDR3 length equals 15 residues. DNA of the CDR3: TGTGCCAGTCATCTGACTAGCGGGAGAGGTGAGACCCAGTACTTC. Amino acid sequence: CASHLTSGRGETQYF.

This clone was detected ten times or more. The chain combines TRBV2 with TRBJ2-1; D might be TRBD2 (5 bases). CDR1 is SNHLY, CDR2 FYNNEI, per germline. Trimming removed 6 bases at V and 2 bases at J, with 11 bases between. This CDR3 is built from 14 residues. CDR3 amino acids: CASRGDYTYNEQFF. CDR3 nucleotide sequence: TGTGCCAGCAGAGGTGACTATACCTACAATGAGCAGTTCTTC. The full variable domain, rest sourced from reference TRBV2 and TRBJ2-1, is EPEVTQTPSHQVTQMGQEVILRCVPISNHLYFYWYRQILGQKVEFLVSFYNNEISEKSEIFDDQFSVERPDGSNFTLKIRSTKLEDSAMYFCASRGDYTYNEQFFGPGTRLTVL.

The chain couples TRBV14 to TRBJ2-7, with 11 bases fitting TRBD1. In germline, CDR1 is SGHDN, CDR2 FVKESK. The CDR3 contains 16 residues. Trimming removed 4 bases from V and 4 bases from J; junction bases left unmatched: 9. CDR3: CASSLLVGQGAYEQYF. The CDR3 region has the DNA TGTGCCAGCAGCCTCCTCGTAGGACAGGGGGCGTACGAGCAGTACTTC.

This sequence joins TRBV6-5 and TRBJ2-7; D remains ambiguous. The CDR3 runs 16 residues. Germline values: CDR1 MNHEY, CDR2 SVGAGI. Trimming removed 2 bases from V and 0 bases from J, with 14 bases in between. CDR3 sequence reads: CASSYQSAVLSYEQYF. The CDR3 coding sequence is TGTGCCAGCAGTTACCAAAGCGCGGTGCTCTCCTACGAGCAGTACTTC.

This clone was detected only a few times. The chain employs TRBV27 and TRBJ2-7, with 11 bases matching TRBD2. Germline CDR1 and CDR2: MNHEY and SMNVEV (reference sequence). Trimming cost V 6 bases and J 0 bases; bases outside gene matches: 4. The CDR3 totals 15 residues. The CDR3 nucleotides read TGTGCCAGCAGCCATGGACTAGCGGGCTCCTACGAGCAGTACTTC. The encoded protein is CASSHGLAGSYEQYF.

This clone was detected once. V gene TRBV7-9 combines with J gene TRBJ1-1; D is unclear. CDR1 is SEHNR, CDR2 FQNEAQ, per germline (reference sequence). CDR3 length: 14 amino acids. Deletions cut 2 bases from V and 1 base from J, with 8 bases between. CDR3 DNA sequence: TGTGCCAGCAGCTTATTTACAGAGAACACTGAAGCTTTCTTT. Amino acids: CASSLFTENTEAFF.

The chain has TRBV7-6 and TRBJ1-6, with D possibly being TRBD1 (6 bases). Germline V gene sequence: CDR1 SGHVS, CDR2 FNYEAQ. This CDR3 spans 16 amino acids. V lost 1 base and J 7 bases, leaving 14 bases between the germline ends. The CDR3 here is CASSLVSGGLNSPLHF. The DNA of the CDR3 is TGTGCCAGCAGCTTAGTTTCGGGGGGCTTGAATTCACCCCTCCACTTT. The full variable domain, rest sourced from reference TRBV7-6 and TRBJ1-6, is GAGVSQSPRYKVTKRGQDVALRCDPISGHVSLYWYRQALGQGPEFLTYFNYEAQQDKSGLPNDRFSAERPEGSISTLTIQRTEQRDSAMYRCASSLVSGGLNSPLHFGNGTRLTVT.

This chain connects TRBV5-1 to TRBJ1-1, with TRBD1 identical over 7 bases. The CDR3 is 14 amino acids. V gave up 4 bases and J gave up 1 base; unmatched junction bases: 4. Looked up from germline, CDR1 is SGHRS and CDR2 is YFSETQ. CDR3 nucleotide sequence: TGCGCCAGCAGCAAGACAGGGTCGAACACTGAAGCTTTCTTT. Protein: CASSKTGSNTEAFF.